These T cell receptor beta chains were read from a single sample in a study of identical twins. TCRdb reanalysed the 5' RACE reads using MiXCR and keeps one entry per CDR3 protein. The table lists 200,000 to 250,000 distinct CDR3 sequences, roughly 7.5% of them singletons. The same sample was also studied in work on yellow fever vaccine responses in identical twins.

The specimen sequenced was memory (CD45RO+) T cells sorted from blood. All receptors come from a woman aged 18-35 years in good health. Each CDR3 is given with its conserved first and last residue. Fields, in order: CDR3 DNA, CDR3 protein, D gene, clone size, V gene, J gene. A D gene is named only where the DNA matches it firmly. The size of a clone is reported for some rows only, either as once, few or many, or as a class for expanded clones.

DNA: TGCGCCAGCAGCATAGTAGCGGGGGGTGAAGAGACCCAGTACTTC
CDR3: CASSIVAGGEETQYF
D: TRBD2
size: .
V: TRBV5-1
J: TRBJ2-5

DNA: TGCAGCGTTGATCCGACCGGGACGGCAGATACGCAGTATTTT
CDR3: CSVDPTGTADTQYF
D: .
size: many
V: TRBV29-1
J: TRBJ2-3

DNA: TGCAGCGTTGTTTTCACTGAAGCTTTCTTT
CDR3: CSVVFTEAFF
D: .
size: many
V: TRBV29-1
J: TRBJ1-1

DNA: TGTGCCGGGGGGGGGTTAACTGAAGCTTTCTTT
CDR3: CAGGGLTEAFF
D: .
size: few
V: TRBV28
J: TRBJ1-1

DNA: TGTGCCTGGAGTAAGATCGGGACCGACAATGAGCAGTTCTTC
CDR3: CAWSKIGTDNEQFF
D: .
size: .
V: TRBV30
J: TRBJ2-1

DNA: TGTGCCAGCAGTATCCTTGTTGGGGGGGGCTCCCAAGAGACCCAGTACTTC
CDR3: CASSILVGGGSQETQYF
D: .
size: many
V: TRBV12-3/TRBV12-4
J: TRBJ2-5

DNA: TGTGCCACCCAATCACAGGGATTGCGGACGAACAATGAGCAGTTCTTC
CDR3: CATQSQGLRTNNEQFF
D: .
size: .
V: TRBV28
J: TRBJ2-1

DNA: TGTGCCAGCAGCTTGGGGGGGTGGACAGGGGGCCAAGAGACCCAGTACTTC
CDR3: CASSLGGWTGGQETQYF
D: TRBD1
size: .
V: TRBV11-2
J: TRBJ2-5

DNA: TGTGCCAGCACCCCGGAGGGGAACTTTTACGAGCAGTACTTC
CDR3: CASTPEGNFYEQYF
D: .
size: few
V: TRBV9
J: TRBJ2-7

DNA: TGTGCCAGCTCACCAGTACCAGGGGCCCTTAGCACAGATACGCAGTATTTT
CDR3: CASSPVPGALSTDTQYF
D: .
size: .
V: TRBV18
J: TRBJ2-3

DNA: TGTGCCAGCAGCTTAGAGCCCTACAATGAGCAGTTCTTC
CDR3: CASSLEPYNEQFF
D: .
size: many
V: TRBV7-9
J: TRBJ2-1

DNA: TGTGCCACTCAAAGCCGATGGAGTGGCTACACCTTC
CDR3: CATQSRWSGYTF
D: .
size: few
V: TRBV6-2/TRBV6-3
J: TRBJ1-2

DNA: TGCAGTGCTACCGATAGGACTAGCGGGAGGGCGGCCTACAATGAGCAGTTCTTC
CDR3: CSATDRTSGRAAYNEQFF
D: TRBD2
size: .
V: TRBV20-1
J: TRBJ2-1

DNA: TGTGCCAGCAGCCCGCAGGTGACCTGGACAGGAGCTTTCTTT
CDR3: CASSPQVTWTGAFF
D: TRBD1
size: .
V: TRBV3-1
J: TRBJ1-1

DNA: TGCAGTGCTAGTCCCCCCGCCGGGACTAGCGGGGCGAAGAGCTCCTACAATGAGCAGTTCTTC
CDR3: CSASPPAGTSGAKSSYNEQFF
D: TRBD2
size: few
V: TRBV20-1
J: TRBJ2-1

DNA: TGTGCCAGCAGTTTATTCAACAGCAATAGCAATCAGCCCCAGCATTTT
CDR3: CASSLFNSNSNQPQHF
D: .
size: many
V: TRBV12-3/TRBV12-4
J: TRBJ1-5

DNA: TGTGCCATCAGTGAGAACAGGGGCGACTATGGCTACACCTTC
CDR3: CAISENRGDYGYTF
D: TRBD1
size: few
V: TRBV10-3
J: TRBJ1-2

DNA: TGTGCCAGCAGCTTTGGGAGCGGTCGCACAGATACGCAGTATTTT
CDR3: CASSFGSGRTDTQYF
D: .
size: .
V: TRBV5-4
J: TRBJ2-3

DNA: TGCGCCAGCAGCATCGAGCGGATCTCCTACGAGCAGTACTTC
CDR3: CASSIERISYEQYF
D: .
size: few
V: TRBV5-1
J: TRBJ2-7

DNA: TGTGCCAGCAGCCCGGACAGGGTACAAGAGACCCAGTACTTC
CDR3: CASSPDRVQETQYF
D: TRBD1
size: many
V: TRBV3-1
J: TRBJ2-5

DNA: TGTGCCAGCAGCGTAGGACAGGCAGAGACCCAGTACTTC
CDR3: CASSVGQAETQYF
D: .
size: few
V: TRBV9
J: TRBJ2-5

DNA: TGTGCCAGCAGTCCTCCCCTAGCGGTGGGGAACAATGAGCAGTTCTTC
CDR3: CASSPPLAVGNNEQFF
D: TRBD2
size: few
V: TRBV5-4
J: TRBJ2-1